This is a list of T cell receptor beta chains from one sample in a study of blood T cell repertoires in COVID-19. This table comes from immunoSEQ multiplex PCR, and its TCRdb copy is limited to in-frame clones, with some not included. The table shows about 80,000 clones, with about 87% occurring only once. The sample taken for sequencing was peripheral blood. The source of these receptors is a woman older than 75 with acute or convalescent COVID-19. Both conserved end residues are part of each CDR3. A D gene is named only where the DNA matches it firmly. Size is stated for part of the rows, as once, few or many counts, or as a class when the clone is expanded.

clone size,J gene,D gene,V gene,CDR3 DNA,CDR3 protein
.,TRBJ2-7,TRBD1,TRBV5-1,TGCGCCAGCAGCCCCCGGACAGGGAAGGGGAGCGAGCAGTACTTC,CASSPRTGKGSEQYF
once,TRBJ2-5,.,TRBV19,TGTGCCAGTAGTTTAGGGCAGGGGACCCAGTACTTC,CASSLGQGTQYF
.,TRBJ2-1,TRBD2,TRBV14,TGTGCCAGCAGCCAAGAGAGAACGGGAGGACCTGAATCCTACAATGAGCAGTTCTTC,CASSQERTGGPESYNEQFF
once,TRBJ2-1,TRBD2,TRBV3-1/TRBV3-2,TGTGCCAGCAGCCCAGCCAGACTAGCGGAGGAGTTCTTC,CASSPARLAEEFF
.,TRBJ1-1,.,TRBV19,TGTGCCAGTAGCCCCAAGGCAGGGGTTTCGAACACTGAAGCTTTCTTT,CASSPKAGVSNTEAFF
.,TRBJ1-6,.,TRBV30,TGTGCCTGGGCCAGGGATTCACCCCTCCACTTT,CAWARDSPLHF
.,TRBJ2-2,TRBD2,TRBV25-1,TGTGCCAGCAGTGAGCCTCCCGGGACTAGTACCGGGGAGCTGTTTTTT,CASSEPPGTSTGELFF
.,TRBJ2-1,.,TRBV29-1,TGCGGCGCCGAGACAGAATACAATGAGCAGTTCTTC,CGAETEYNEQFF
.,TRBJ1-1,TRBD1,TRBV5-1,TGCGCCAGCAGGCTACGGACAGGGGGGCTCAGCACTGAAGCTTTCTTT,CASRLRTGGLSTEAFF
.,TRBJ2-2,TRBD2,TRBV3-1/TRBV3-2,TGCCCCCGCAGCCGACTAGCTTCCGGGGAGCTGTTTTTT,CPRSRLASGELFF
once,TRBJ2-3,.,TRBV11-3,TGTGCCAGCAGCGCAACAGGCGCCTCGACGCAGTATTTT,CASSATGASTQYF
.,TRBJ1-2,.,TRBV27,TGTGCCAGCAGGGCCACAGGGTACTATGGCTACACCTTC,CASRATGYYGYTF
once,TRBJ2-1,.,TRBV2,TGTGCCAGCAGTGAAAGAGATGAGCAGTTCTTC,CASSERDEQFF
.,TRBJ2-7,TRBD2,TRBV14,TGTGCCAGCAGCCTACACCCGGGGGGGCAGCAGTACTTC,CASSLHPGGQQYF
.,TRBJ1-2,TRBD1,TRBV7-2,TGTGCCAGCAGCTTAGCCGGGACAGGGAACTATGGCTACACCTTC,CASSLAGTGNYGYTF
.,TRBJ1-4,.,TRBV4-1,TGCGCCAGCAGCCAAGCAGGGATGGAGGAAAAACTGTTTTTT,CASSQAGMEEKLFF
.,TRBJ1-4,TRBD1,TRBV18,TGTGCCAGCTCACCATTTGGCACAGGGGTTGGTAGTAATGAAAAACTGTTTTTT,CASSPFGTGVGSNEKLFF
.,TRBJ1-2,TRBD1,TRBV6-5,TGTGCCAGCAGTTACCTGGGACAGGGGGATTACTATGGCTACACCTTC,CASSYLGQGDYYGYTF
.,TRBJ1-3,.,TRBV5-6,TGTGCCAGCAGCTTGTTTGGGCGCTCTGGAAACACCATATATTTT,CASSLFGRSGNTIYF
few,TRBJ1-1,.,TRBV3-1/TRBV3-2,TGTGCCAGCAGCCGAAACAGGGAGACTGAAGCTTTCTTT,CASSRNRETEAFF
.,TRBJ2-5,TRBD2,TRBV28,TGTGCCAGCAGTGGACTAGCGGGATGGGAGACCCAGTACTTC,CASSGLAGWETQYF
.,TRBJ2-3,.,TRBV6-7,TGTGCCAGCAGTTACCCTACGCAGGGAAGCACAGATACGCAGTATTTT,CASSYPTQGSTDTQYF
.,TRBJ1-2,.,TRBV6-5,TGTGCCAGCAGTCCGGAGGGGAACTATGGCTACACCTTC,CASSPEGNYGYTF
.,TRBJ1-6,.,TRBV18,TGTGCCAGCTCACGGACACAGTCGCCCAATAATTCACCCCTCCACTTT,CASSRTQSPNNSPLHF
.,TRBJ1-3,TRBD1,TRBV2,TGTGCCAGCAGGTCCCAGGGGGACACCATATATTTT,CASRSQGDTIYF
.,TRBJ2-5,TRBD2,TRBV4-3,TGCGCCAGCAGCCAAGAAGCGGGGGGAGGTCAAGAGACCCAGTACTTC,CASSQEAGGGQETQYF
few,TRBJ2-7,.,TRBV29-1,TGCAGCGCCCTGGACAGCTACGAGCAGTACTTC,CSALDSYEQYF
.,TRBJ2-1,.,TRBV7-2,TGTGCCAGCAGCTTAGCAGCGGCCTCGAATGAGCAGTTCTTC,CASSLAAASNEQFF
.,TRBJ2-1,TRBD2,TRBV5-1,TGCGCCAGCAGCCCGGGACTAGCGGGAACGAATGAGCAGTTCTTC,CASSPGLAGTNEQFF
.,TRBJ2-2,TRBD2,TRBV5-5,TGTGCCAGCAGCTTCTGGCTAGCGGTTAACACCGGGGAGCTGTTTTTT,CASSFWLAVNTGELFF
.,TRBJ2-1,.,TRBV7-3,TGTGCCAGCAGCCCCTCTAGCCCCAACTCCTACAATGAGCAGTTCTTC,CASSPSSPNSYNEQFF
.,TRBJ1-1,.,TRBV18,TGTGCCAGCTCACCTATACAACCACAAGCTTTCTTT,CASSPIQPQAFF
.,TRBJ2-2,TRBD1,TRBV7-8,TGTGCCAGCAGCTACCGGAGGACAGGGAACACCGGGGAGCTGTTTTTT,CASSYRRTGNTGELFF
.,TRBJ1-5,TRBD1,TRBV19,TGTGCCAGGAGTCGACAGGGGAGGACTGGACAGCCCCAGCATTTT,CARSRQGRTGQPQHF
.,TRBJ1-2,TRBD1,TRBV4-1,TGCGCCAGCAGCCAGGACCAGGGGGACTATGGCTACACCTTC,CASSQDQGDYGYTF
.,TRBJ2-5,.,TRBV30,TGTGCCTGGAGTGTGGGGGGGGCAGATGAGACCCAGTACTTC,CAWSVGGADETQYF
.,TRBJ1-2,.,TRBV2,TGTGCCAGCAGTGACGGCAGGGGACGAGGCTACACCTTC,CASSDGRGRGYTF
.,TRBJ1-1,.,TRBV3-1/TRBV3-2,TGTGCCAGCAGCCTACAAGGGGTAAACACTGAAGCTTTCTTT,CASSLQGVNTEAFF
.,TRBJ1-2,.,TRBV10-3,TGTGCCATCAGTGAGTCGGCAGGGGCTAGGGATGGCTACACCTTC,CAISESAGARDGYTF
.,TRBJ1-2,.,TRBV7-9,TGTGCCAGCAGCTTTTTAGGAGGGGCGAACTATGGCTACACCTTC,CASSFLGGANYGYTF
.,TRBJ2-7,.,TRBV14,TGTGCCAGCAGCCAAGATATTGAGTACGAGCAGTACTTC,CASSQDIEYEQYF